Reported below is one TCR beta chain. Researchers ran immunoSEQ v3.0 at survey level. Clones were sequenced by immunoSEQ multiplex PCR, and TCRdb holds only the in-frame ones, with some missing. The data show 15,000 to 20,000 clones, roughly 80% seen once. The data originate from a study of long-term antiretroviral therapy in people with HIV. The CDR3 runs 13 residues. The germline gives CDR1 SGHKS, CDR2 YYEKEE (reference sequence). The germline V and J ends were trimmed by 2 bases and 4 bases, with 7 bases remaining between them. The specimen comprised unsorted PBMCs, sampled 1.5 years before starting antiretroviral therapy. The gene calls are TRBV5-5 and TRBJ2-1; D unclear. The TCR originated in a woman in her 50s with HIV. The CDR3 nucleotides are TGTGCCAGCAGCTTAGGATCGTACAATGAGCAGTTCTTC. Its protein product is CASSLGSYNEQFF.